The subject of this entry is one T cell receptor (beta chain). Its antigen is undetermined. These data belong to a study of OX40 agonist ivuxolimab in advanced cancers. Study-wide points: The study observed clonal expansion of CD4+ and CD8+ blood T cells by week 6 at 0.1 to 3.0 mg/kg.

Method: immunoSEQ multiplex PCR; TCRdb's copy keeps in-frame clones and lacks some. The data hold 65,000 to 95,000 clones, with 80% to 90% observed a single time. The sequence was collected from an adult with an advanced solid tumor such as melanoma, head and neck, liver or kidney cancer. Sample: CD4+ or CD8+ T cells sorted from blood, taken in a trial of the OX40 agonist ivuxolimab.

The CDR3 region is CASSIMKGEEQYF. The DNA of the CDR3 is TGTGCCAGTAGTATAATGAAGGGTGAGGAGCAGTACTTC. This sequence joins TRBV19 and TRBJ2-7; D is unresolved. The V gene's germline CDR1 is LNHDA and CDR2 SQIVND (reference sequence). CDR3 length: 13 residues. V lost 2 bases and J 7 bases, leaving 12 bases between the germline ends.